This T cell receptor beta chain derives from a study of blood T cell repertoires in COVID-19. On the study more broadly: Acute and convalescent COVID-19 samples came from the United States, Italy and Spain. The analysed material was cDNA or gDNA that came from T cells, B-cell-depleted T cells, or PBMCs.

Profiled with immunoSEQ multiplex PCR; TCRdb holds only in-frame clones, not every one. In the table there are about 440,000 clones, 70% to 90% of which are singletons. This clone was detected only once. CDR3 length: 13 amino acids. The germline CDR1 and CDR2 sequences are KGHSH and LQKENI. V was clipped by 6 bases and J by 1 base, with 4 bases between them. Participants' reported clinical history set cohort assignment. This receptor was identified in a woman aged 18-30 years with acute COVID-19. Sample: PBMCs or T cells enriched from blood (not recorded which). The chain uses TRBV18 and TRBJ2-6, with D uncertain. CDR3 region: CASSLSGANVLTF. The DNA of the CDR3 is TGTGCCAGCTCGTTATCTGGGGCCAACGTCCTGACTTTC.